These 28 T cell receptor beta chains were all obtained from the same sample, sequenced in a study of cytomegalovirus exposure and HLA in healthy donors (dated by TCRdb to 2016 to 2017). The library relied on the immunoSEQ multiplex PCR assay. A mixture of 60 forward primers for TCR Vbeta segments and 13 reverse primers for TCR Jbeta segments was used in the multiplex PCR. Here the immuneACCESS table is served through TCRdb, limited to in-frame sequences with V and J called. Missing clones are a known gap in these copies; in checked studies unresolved V genes cover under half, and the rest lacks a known reason. The sample table includes under 90,000 clones. The biggest ten clones account for just over 15% of the sample. The sample comprised PBMCs. Receptors were obtained from a man aged 45 to 65 in good health and CMV-seropositive.

V gene TRBV11-1 combines with J gene TRBJ2-3; TRBD2 matches 13 bases. V was pared by 3 bases and J by 6 bases, with 3 bases of the junction left unmatched. This CDR3 region has 15 residues. The germline V gene has CDR1 SGHAT and CDR2 FQDESV (reference sequence). The DNA for the CDR3 is TGTGCCAGCAGCTTGCGGACTAGCGGGAGTGATACGCAGTATTTT. It encodes CASSLRTSGSDTQYF. Variable domain in full (rest from reference TRBV11-1 and TRBJ2-3): EAEVAQSPRYKITEKSQAVAFWCDPISGHATLYWYRQILGQGPELLVQFQDESVVDDSQLPKDRFSAERLKGVDSTLKIQPAELGDSAMYLCASSLRTSGSDTQYFGPGTRLTVL.

The rearrangement joins TRBV5-4 to TRBJ1-1; D possibly corresponds to TRBD1 (6 bases). This CDR3 is 14 amino acids long. Germline CDR1 and CDR2: SGHNT and YYREEE (reference sequence). V was trimmed by 4 bases and J by 1 base, leaving 11 bases between them. The CDR3 nucleotides are TGTGCCAGCAGCCAAGAGACAGGGAACACTGAAGCTTTCTTT. Protein product: CASSQETGNTEAFF.

The rearrangement joins TRBV9 to TRBJ2-7; 10 positions match TRBD1. Germline-derived CDR1 and CDR2 are SGDLS and YYNGEE. CDR3 length: 19 residues. J was trimmed by 3 bases and V by 0 bases; bases with no gene match: 15. CDR3: CASSVDTGTGAAFGYEQYV. CDR3 sequence (DNA): TGTGCCAGCAGCGTAGACACAGGGACAGGGGCCGCCTTTGGCTACGAGCAGTACGTC.

The J gene is TRBJ2-1, the V gene TRBV28, with 8 bases identical to TRBD2. The CDR3 is 15 amino acids. The J segment lost 8 bases and the V segment lost 3 bases, leaving 9 bases of the junction unmatched. Germline V gene sequence: CDR1 MDHEN, CDR2 SYDVKM. The CDR3, as DNA: TGTGCCAGCAGTTTCCACAGCGGGAGTATCGATGAGCAGTTCTTC. As protein: CASSFHSGSIDEQFF.

The chain joins TRBV11-3 to TRBJ2-5, with D possibly TRBD2 on 7 matching bases. This CDR3 contains 15 residues. Trimming shortened V by 5 bases and J by 4 bases, and 17 bases separated the two germline ends. Germline CDR1 SGHNT, CDR2 YENEEA. Here the CDR3 reads CASSQGRETAETQYF. DNA for the CDR3: TGTGCCAGCAGCCAGGGGCGGGAGACCGCAGAGACCCAGTACTTC.

This chain uses TRBV10-3 with TRBJ2-7; 12 bases fit TRBD2. The germline CDR1 and CDR2 sequences are ENHRY and SYGVKD. The length of the CDR3 is 16 residues. Trimming cost V 4 bases and J 2 bases; bases outside gene matches: 6. The CDR3 reads CAISAALAGGTYEQYF. CDR3 nucleotide sequence: TGTGCCATCAGTGCGGCCCTAGCGGGAGGGACCTACGAGCAGTACTTC.

CDR3 in DNA: TGTGCCAGCAGCTTAGGGGGCGGCGCTGAAGCTTTCTTT. The encoded protein is CASSLGGGAEAFF. The chain links TRBV7-2 to TRBJ1-1; a possible D gene is TRBD1 (5 bases). CDR1 SGHTA and CDR2 FQGNSA come from the germline V gene. CDR3 length: 13 residues. V was pared by 1 base and J by 6 bases, with 9 bases between.

This chain joins TRBV30 and TRBJ2-7; 8 bases are a match to TRBD1. This CDR3 is 14 amino acids long. V shed 0 bases, J shed 5 bases, and the junction held 6 bases outside the gene matches. Germline loops: CDR1 GTSNPN, CDR2 SVGIG (reference sequence). The CDR3, as DNA: TGTGCCTGGAGTGTACAGGGGGAAAGCAACGAGCAGTACTTC. Amino acids: CAWSVQGESNEQYF.

The rearrangement joins TRBV28 to TRBJ2-7; D might be TRBD1 (6 bases). V shed 7 bases and J shed 0 bases, with 13 bases lying between them. The CDR3 length is 14 residues. The germline V gene encodes CDR1 MDHEN and CDR2 SYDVKM. The CDR3 loop reads CASTPQGSSYEQYV. The DNA of the CDR3 is TGTGCCAGCACCCCGCAGGGGTCCTCCTACGAGCAGTACGTC.

V usage is TRBV14 and J usage is TRBJ2-1; 13 bases match TRBD2. This CDR3 comprises 18 residues. The V gene's germline CDR1 is SGHDN and CDR2 FVKESK. Trimming took 1 base from V and 2 from J; bases not matched to a gene: 5. The CDR3 DNA reads TGTGCCAGCAGCCAAGGGACTAGCGGGAGCTTCACCTACAATGAGCAGTTCTTC. Its protein product is CASSQGTSGSFTYNEQFF.

The rearrangement uses TRBV5-1 and TRBJ2-7, with D possibly being TRBD2 (5 bases). V was clipped by 2 bases and J by 4 bases, with 16 bases between them. CDR3 length: 15 amino acids. Germline V gene sequence: CDR1 SGHRS, CDR2 YFSETQ. CDR3 region: CASSLGGGILYEQYF. The CDR3 DNA sequence: TGCGCCAGCAGCTTAGGAGGCGGCATTTTATACGAGCAGTACTTC.

The V call is TRBV10-2, the J call TRBJ2-7; D perhaps matches TRBD2 (5 bases). The germline gives CDR1 WSHSY, CDR2 SAAADI. The CDR3 consists of 13 residues. V was pared by 5 bases and J by 0 bases, with 8 bases between. CDR3 DNA sequence: TGCGCCAGCAGTCATGGAGGCTCCTACGAGCAGTACGTC. This translates into CASSHGGSYEQYV.

V gene TRBV6-5 combines with J gene TRBJ2-1; TRBD2 agrees at 10 bases. The CDR3 spans 15 residues. J was trimmed by 5 bases and V by 5 bases; bases with no gene match: 6. CDR1 and CDR2 from the germline V gene are MNHEY and SVGAGI. DNA for the CDR3: TGTGCCAGCAGTGGTTTAGCGGGAGGCCACAATGAGCAGTTCTTC. Translation gives CASSGLAGGHNEQFF.

The chain carries TRBV9 and TRBJ2-7, with D perhaps matching TRBD2 (6 bases). Trimming left V 0 bases short and J 0 bases short, with 10 bases between. The length of the CDR3 is 15 residues. CDR1 is SGDLS, CDR2 YYNGEE, per germline. The CDR3 DNA follows: TGTGCCAGCAGCGTAGCGGGAGCGAGCTCCTACGAGCAGTACTTC. This sequence encodes CASSVAGASSYEQYF. Complete variable domain (other parts from reference TRBV9 and TRBJ2-7): DSGVTQTPKHLITATGQRVTLRCSPRSGDLSVYWYQQSLDQGLQFLIQYYNGEERAKGNILERFSAQQFPDLHSELNLSSLELGDSALYFCASSVAGASSYEQYFGPGTRLTVT.

The chain recombines TRBV5-1 with TRBJ2-3; 11 nucleotides line up with TRBD1. The CDR3 spans 16 residues. Germline lookup yields CDR1 SGHRS and CDR2 YFSETQ. V lost 3 bases and J lost 5; bases outside the gene matches: 8. The CDR3 nucleotides are TGCGCCAGCAGCTACTCCGGGACAGGGGGTATAGATACGCAGTATTTT. It encodes CASSYSGTGGIDTQYF.

V usage is TRBV11-2 and J usage is TRBJ2-3; D perhaps matches TRBD2 (5 bases). CDR1 SGHAT and CDR2 FQNNGV come from the germline V gene. The CDR3 is 13 amino acids. V lost 1 base and J 7 bases, leaving 9 bases between the germline ends. The CDR3 region is CASSLGRGYTQYF. The CDR3 coding sequence is TGTGCCAGCAGCTTAGGTCGGGGTTATACGCAGTATTTT.

The genes are TRBV9 and TRBJ2-1, with TRBD2 matching over 9 bases. Germline V gene sequence: CDR1 SGDLS, CDR2 YYNGEE. With V trimmed by 5 bases and J by 4 bases, 7 bases remained unmatched. This CDR3 contains 15 residues. CDR3: CASRPGTSSYNEQFF. The CDR3 nucleotides read TGTGCCAGCAGACCCGGGACTAGCTCGTACAATGAGCAGTTCTTC.

The chain joins TRBV29-1 to TRBJ2-2, with 14 bases lining up with TRBD2. The V gene's germline CDR1 is SQVTM and CDR2 ANQGSEA. The CDR3 sequence is 18 residues long. Trimming at V came to 7 bases and at J to 7 bases, leaving 17 bases not matched to a gene. Here the CDR3 DNA reads TGCAGCGCCCGAGGGGGGACTAGCGGGAGAATAGTCGGCGGGGAGCTGTTTTTT. Protein product: CSARGGTSGRIVGGELFF.

This CDR3 is CAWMSGGPRQFF. The CDR3 DNA follows: TGTGCCTGGATGTCGGGAGGGCCGCGTCAGTTCTTC. The V gene is TRBV30, the J gene TRBJ2-1; 8 nucleotides agree with TRBD2. The CDR3 spans 12 residues. The V gene's germline CDR1 is GTSNPN and CDR2 SVGIG (reference sequence). V gave up 4 bases and J gave up 13 bases; unmatched junction bases: 9.

The chain links TRBV18 to TRBJ2-1, with no clear D. Germline V gives CDR1 KGHSH, CDR2 LQKENI. Deletions cut 2 bases from V and 1 base from J, with 9 bases between. The CDR3 contains 15 residues. The CDR3 loop is CASSPIGGSYNEQFF. The CDR3 DNA is TGTGCCAGCTCACCAATCGGCGGTTCCTACAATGAGCAGTTCTTC.

The rearrangement links TRBV6-6 to TRBJ2-3; D perhaps matches TRBD1 (6 bases). The V end was cut by 5 bases, the J end by 7 bases, with 13 bases between. The CDR3 is 13 residues long. Per germline, CDR1 MNHNY and CDR2 SVGAGI (reference sequence). The CDR3 coding sequence is TGTGCCAGCAGTGGCGGACAGCACCATACGCAGTATTTT. Protein: CASSGGQHHTQYF.

V and J are TRBV18 and TRBJ2-1; 9 positions match TRBD2. The CDR3 has 13 amino acids. CDR1 and CDR2 (germline): KGHSH, LQKENI. V shed 3 bases, J shed 7 bases, and the junction held 1 base outside the gene matches. The CDR3 spells CASSPGLANEQFF. CDR3 nucleotide sequence: TGTGCCAGCTCACCGGGACTAGCTAATGAGCAGTTCTTC.

The J gene is TRBJ1-1, the V gene TRBV21-1; the table's D call, TRBD1, was not checked against the DNA. TRBV21-1 is a known pseudogene. The CDR3 contains 15 residues. The CDR3 sequence: CASSKGMDSPSEAFF. CDR3 DNA: TGTGCCAGCAGCAAAGGGATGGACAGCCCTTCTGAAGCTTTCTTT.

The chain uses TRBV7-9 and TRBJ1-1, with D unresolved. CDR3 length equals 12 residues. Trimming took off 5 bases at V and 11 bases at J, with 15 bases between the two ends. Germline CDR1 is SEHNR and CDR2 is FQNEAQ (reference sequence). Here the CDR3 reads CASSQLGGRAFF. The CDR3 DNA reads TGTGCCAGCAGCCAACTAGGAGGGAGGGCTTTCTTT. The full variable domain, rest sourced from reference TRBV7-9 and TRBJ1-1, is DTGVSQNPRHKITKRGQNVTFRCDPISEHNRLYWYRQTLGQGPEFLTYFQNEAQLEKSRLLSDRFSAERPKGSFSTLEIQRTEQGDSAMYLCASSQLGGRAFFGQGTRLTVV.

J is TRBJ2-1 and V is TRBV27, with 8 bases identical to TRBD1. V gave up 7 bases and J gave up 10 bases; unmatched junction bases: 12. The CDR3 length is 14 residues. Germline V gene data show CDR1 as MNHEY and CDR2 as SMNVEV (reference sequence). CDR3 DNA: TGTGCCAGCACAAGACAGGGGTTTTTCTCAGAGCAGTTCTTC. Protein sequence: CASTRQGFFSEQFF.

V usage is TRBV7-9 and J usage is TRBJ1-2, with D possibly matching TRBD1 (6 bases). The CDR3 covers 14 residues. The ends were cut back, 1 base at V and 8 bases at J, with 14 bases in the middle. From germline, CDR1 is SEHNR and CDR2 FQNEAQ (reference sequence). The DNA for the CDR3 is TGTGCCAGCAGCTTAGGGCGACAGGAAACCGGCTACACCTTC. Translated, it gives CASSLGRQETGYTF.

The V call is TRBV15, the J call TRBJ2-1; D is undetermined. Germline loops: CDR1 LNHNV, CDR2 YYDKDF (reference sequence). V was pared by 1 base and J by 6 bases, with 10 bases between. The CDR3 runs to 14 residues. CDR3 nucleotide sequence: TGTGCCACCAGCAGAGTGTTGGGCTCCAATGAGCAGTTCTTC. Its translation is CATSRVLGSNEQFF.

The V gene is TRBV6-1, the J gene TRBJ2-7; 7 bases align to TRBD1. There are 13 residues in the CDR3. Germline trimming cut 5 bases from V and 2 bases from J; bases unmatched to any gene: 3. Germline V gene sequence: CDR1 MNHNS, CDR2 SASEGT. Here the CDR3 reads CASSPTGPYEQYV. As DNA, the CDR3 is TGTGCCAGCAGTCCGACAGGGCCCTACGAGCAGTACGTC.